Sequencing of this T cell receptor beta chain was carried out in a study of T-cell memory formation after mild COVID-19. This clonotype was found a few times. TCRdb fed the 5' RACE reads into MiXCR, producing one record per CDR3 protein. The repertoire holds about 340,000 distinct CDR3 sequences, with 10% to 15% as singletons. The CDR3 has 15 amino acids. V lost 0 bases, J lost 10 bases, and 19 bases lay in between. In germline, CDR1 is SGHRS, CDR2 YFSETQ. The gene calls are TRBV5-1 and TRBJ1-1; D perhaps matches TRBD1 (5 bases). The sequence derives from a young man who had mild COVID-19 (a few samples of this study predate the infection). Cell type and time point are not known. Sequencing was done on a sample of PBMCs or a T cell subset sorted from them (not recorded which). The DNA for the CDR3 is TGCGCCAGCAGCTTGGGCGGCACAGGCCGCGATAGAGCTTTCTTT. Translated: CASSLGGTGRDRAFF.